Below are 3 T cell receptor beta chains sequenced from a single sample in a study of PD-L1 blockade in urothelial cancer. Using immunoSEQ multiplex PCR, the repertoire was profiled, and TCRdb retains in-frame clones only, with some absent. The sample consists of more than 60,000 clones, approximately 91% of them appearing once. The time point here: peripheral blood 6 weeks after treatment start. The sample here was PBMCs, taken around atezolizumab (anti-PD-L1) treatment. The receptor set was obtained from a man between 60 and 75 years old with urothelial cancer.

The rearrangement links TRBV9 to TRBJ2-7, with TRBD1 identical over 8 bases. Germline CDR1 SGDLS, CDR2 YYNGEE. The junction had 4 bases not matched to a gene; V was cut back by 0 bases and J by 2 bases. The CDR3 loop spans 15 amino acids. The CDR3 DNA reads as TGTGCCAGCAGCGTAGACAGGGGGTCCCCCTACGAGCAGTACTTC. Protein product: CASSVDRGSPYEQYF.

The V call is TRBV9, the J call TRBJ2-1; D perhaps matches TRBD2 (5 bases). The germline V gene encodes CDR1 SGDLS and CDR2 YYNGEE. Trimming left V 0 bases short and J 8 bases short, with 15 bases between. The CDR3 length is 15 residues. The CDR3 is CASSVEYTRADEQFF. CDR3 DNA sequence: TGTGCCAGCAGCGTAGAGTACACTCGAGCGGATGAGCAGTTCTTC.

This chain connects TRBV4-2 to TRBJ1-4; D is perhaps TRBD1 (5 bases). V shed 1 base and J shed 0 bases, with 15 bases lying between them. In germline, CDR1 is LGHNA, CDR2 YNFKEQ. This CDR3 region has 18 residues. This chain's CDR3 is CASSQGQSIKTTNEKLFF. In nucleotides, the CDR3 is TGTGCCAGCAGCCAAGGACAGAGCATAAAGACAACTAATGAAAAACTGTTTTTT.